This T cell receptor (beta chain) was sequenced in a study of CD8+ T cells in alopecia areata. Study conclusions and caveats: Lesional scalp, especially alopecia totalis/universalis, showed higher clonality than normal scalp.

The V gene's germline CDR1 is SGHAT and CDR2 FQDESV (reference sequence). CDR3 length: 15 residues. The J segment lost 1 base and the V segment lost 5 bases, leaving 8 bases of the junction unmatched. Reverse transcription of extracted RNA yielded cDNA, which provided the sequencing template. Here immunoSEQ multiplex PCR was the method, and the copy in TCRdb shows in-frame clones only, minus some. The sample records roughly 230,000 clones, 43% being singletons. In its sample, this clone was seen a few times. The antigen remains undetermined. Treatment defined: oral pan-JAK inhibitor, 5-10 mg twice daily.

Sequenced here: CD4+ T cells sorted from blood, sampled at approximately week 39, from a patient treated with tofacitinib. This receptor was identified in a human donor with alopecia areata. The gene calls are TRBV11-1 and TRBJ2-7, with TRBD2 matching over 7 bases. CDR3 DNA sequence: TGTGCCAGCAGCCTGCTAGCGGTTAAATCCTACGAGCAGTACTTC. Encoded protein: CASSLLAVKSYEQYF.